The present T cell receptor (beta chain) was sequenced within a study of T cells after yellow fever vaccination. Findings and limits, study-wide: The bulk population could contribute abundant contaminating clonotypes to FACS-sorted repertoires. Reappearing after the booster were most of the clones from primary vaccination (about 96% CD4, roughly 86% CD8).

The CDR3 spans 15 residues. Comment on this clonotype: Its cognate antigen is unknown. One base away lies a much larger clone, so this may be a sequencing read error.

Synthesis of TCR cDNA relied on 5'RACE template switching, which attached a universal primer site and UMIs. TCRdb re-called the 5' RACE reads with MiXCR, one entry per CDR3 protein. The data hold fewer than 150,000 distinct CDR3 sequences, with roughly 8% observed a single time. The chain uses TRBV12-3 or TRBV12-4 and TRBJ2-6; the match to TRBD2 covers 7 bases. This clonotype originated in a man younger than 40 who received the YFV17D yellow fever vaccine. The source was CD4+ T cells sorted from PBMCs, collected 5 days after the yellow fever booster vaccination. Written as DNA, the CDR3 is TGTGCCAGCAGTTTGGGGGGGACCGGGGCCATCGTCCTGACTTTC. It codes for CASSLGGTGAIVLTF.